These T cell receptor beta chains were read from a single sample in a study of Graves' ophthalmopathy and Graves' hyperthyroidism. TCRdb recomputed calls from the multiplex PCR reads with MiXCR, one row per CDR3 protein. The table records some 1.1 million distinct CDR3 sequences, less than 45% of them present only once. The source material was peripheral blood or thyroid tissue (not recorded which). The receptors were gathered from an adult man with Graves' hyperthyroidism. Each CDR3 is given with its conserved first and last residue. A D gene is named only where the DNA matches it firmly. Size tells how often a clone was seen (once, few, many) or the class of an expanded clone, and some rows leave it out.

CDR3 protein: CASSYGLGGVPTEAFF
CDR3 DNA: TGTGCCAGCAGTTACGGCCTGGGGGGGGTTCCCACTGAAGCTTTCTTT
clone size: NA
D gene: NA
V gene: TRBV6-5
J gene: TRBJ1-1

CDR3 protein: CASSDIVISSTDTQYF
CDR3 DNA: TGTGCCAGCAGCGACATAGTGATTTCTAGCACAGATACGCAGTATTTT
clone size: NA
D gene: NA
V gene: TRBV7-9
J gene: TRBJ2-3

CDR3 protein: CATSAGTANINQPQHF
CDR3 DNA: TGTGCCACCAGCGCAGGGACAGCCAATATCAATCAGCCCCAGCATTTT
clone size: many
D gene: TRBD1
V gene: TRBV15
J gene: TRBJ1-5

CDR3 protein: CASSEVDIGLYGYTF
CDR3 DNA: TGTGCCAGCAGTGAGGTGGACATTGGGCTCTATGGCTACACCTTC
clone size: NA
D gene: NA
V gene: TRBV25-1
J gene: TRBJ1-2

CDR3 protein: CASSPPGNEGKIRSSNQPQHF
CDR3 DNA: TGTGCCAGTAGCCCCCCAGGCAATGAGGGGAAAATCCGGTCTAGCAATCAGCCCCAGCATTTT
clone size: NA
D gene: NA
V gene: TRBV19
J gene: TRBJ1-5

CDR3 protein: CASSLELAGPLEQYF
CDR3 DNA: TGTGCCAGCAGCTTGGAGCTAGCGGGGCCCTTAGAGCAGTACTTC
clone size: few
D gene: TRBD2
V gene: TRBV5-5
J gene: TRBJ2-7

CDR3 protein: CAIRTGTGLPYEQYF
CDR3 DNA: TGTGCCATCAGGACCGGGACAGGGCTTCCCTACGAGCAGTACTTC
clone size: NA
D gene: TRBD1
V gene: TRBV10-3
J gene: TRBJ2-7

CDR3 protein: CASSGGLREQYF
CDR3 DNA: TGTGCCAGCAGTGGGGGATTGCGGGAGCAGTACTTC
clone size: many
D gene: NA
V gene: TRBV2
J gene: TRBJ2-7

CDR3 protein: CSARSQDRVVYGYTF
CDR3 DNA: TGCAGTGCTAGAAGCCAAGACAGGGTAGTCTATGGCTACACCTTC
clone size: many
D gene: TRBD1
V gene: TRBV20-1
J gene: TRBJ1-2

CDR3 protein: CASNRGTDIQETQYF
CDR3 DNA: TGCGCCAGCAACCGAGGGACAGATATACAAGAGACCCAGTACTTC
clone size: NA
D gene: TRBD1
V gene: TRBV5-1
J gene: TRBJ2-5

CDR3 protein: CASSQRGSQQYF
CDR3 DNA: TGTGCCAGCAGCCAGCGGGGAAGTCAGCAGTACTTC
clone size: NA
D gene: TRBD2
V gene: TRBV7-6
J gene: TRBJ2-7

CDR3 protein: CASSRTQGFTEAFF
CDR3 DNA: TGTGCCAGCAGCCGAACACAGGGTTTCACTGAAGCTTTCTTT
clone size: few
D gene: NA
V gene: TRBV7-2
J gene: TRBJ1-1

CDR3 protein: CASGEVGYEQYF
CDR3 DNA: TGTGCCAGCGGGGAGGTCGGCTACGAGCAGTACTTC
clone size: few
D gene: NA
V gene: TRBV6-2/TRBV6-3
J gene: TRBJ2-7

CDR3 protein: CASSMGQGQETQYF
CDR3 DNA: TGTGCCAGCAGCATGGGACAGGGACAAGAGACCCAGTACTTC
clone size: NA
D gene: TRBD1
V gene: TRBV7-2
J gene: TRBJ2-5

CDR3 protein: CASSPHVNTEAFF
CDR3 DNA: TGTGCCAGCAGCCCGCACGTGAACACTGAAGCTTTCTTT
clone size: many
D gene: NA
V gene: TRBV12-3/TRBV12-4
J gene: TRBJ1-1

CDR3 protein: CASSPYGLARRTQETQYF
CDR3 DNA: TGTGCCAGCAGCCCCTATGGACTAGCGCGACGAACTCAAGAGACCCAGTACTTC
clone size: few
D gene: TRBD2
V gene: TRBV11-2
J gene: TRBJ2-5

CDR3 protein: CASTPDRGYNSPLHF
CDR3 DNA: TGTGCCAGCACCCCGGACAGGGGTTACAATTCACCCCTCCACTTT
clone size: few
D gene: TRBD1
V gene: TRBV6-5
J gene: TRBJ1-6

CDR3 protein: CASTPAGDWGYTF
CDR3 DNA: TGTGCCAGCACTCCGGCGGGGGATTGGGGCTACACCTTC
clone size: NA
D gene: NA
V gene: TRBV6-5
J gene: TRBJ1-2

CDR3 protein: CASSQAGEWAYQPQHF
CDR3 DNA: TGTGCCAGCAGCCAAGCGGGGGAGTGGGCTTATCAGCCCCAGCATTTT
clone size: NA
D gene: NA
V gene: TRBV4-2
J gene: TRBJ1-5

CDR3 protein: CSARDPTGGNYGYTF
CDR3 DNA: TGCAGTGCTAGAGATCCGACAGGGGGCAACTATGGCTACACCTTC
clone size: NA
D gene: TRBD1
V gene: TRBV20-1
J gene: TRBJ1-2

CDR3 protein: CASSPYRGSNYGYTF
CDR3 DNA: TGTGCCAGCAGCCCCTACAGGGGATCGAACTATGGCTACACCTTC
clone size: NA
D gene: TRBD1
V gene: TRBV7-9
J gene: TRBJ1-2

CDR3 protein: CSTEVFYTGELFF
CDR3 DNA: TGCAGCACGGAGGTCTTTTACACCGGGGAGCTGTTTTTT
clone size: NA
D gene: NA
V gene: TRBV29-1
J gene: TRBJ2-2

CDR3 protein: CASGGEREQYF
CDR3 DNA: TGTGCCAGCGGGGGGGAACGCGAGCAGTACTTC
clone size: few
D gene: TRBD2
V gene: TRBV6-5
J gene: TRBJ2-7

CDR3 protein: CASSRQRDSYEQYF
CDR3 DNA: TGTGCCAGCAGCCGCCAGAGGGACTCCTACGAGCAGTACTTC
clone size: NA
D gene: NA
V gene: TRBV7-2
J gene: TRBJ2-7

CDR3 protein: CASSTSEPGLHF
CDR3 DNA: TGTGCCAGCAGCACCAGCGAACCGGGACTACACTTC
clone size: many
D gene: TRBD2
V gene: TRBV7-2
J gene: TRBJ2-7

CDR3 protein: CASSQGGGPYGYTF
CDR3 DNA: TGTGCCAGCAGCCAGGGTGGGGGGCCCTATGGCTACACCTTC
clone size: many
D gene: NA
V gene: TRBV7-2
J gene: TRBJ1-2

CDR3 protein: CASKGVMGSYEQYF
CDR3 DNA: TGTGCCAGCAAGGGGGTAATGGGATCCTACGAGCAGTACTTC
clone size: NA
D gene: NA
V gene: TRBV6-6
J gene: TRBJ2-7

CDR3 protein: CASSLFGRGVGYTF
CDR3 DNA: TGTGCCAGCAGCCTCTTTGGCAGGGGAGTCGGCTACACCTTC
clone size: NA
D gene: NA
V gene: TRBV12-3/TRBV12-4
J gene: TRBJ1-2

CDR3 protein: CATSRDRGSNTGELFF
CDR3 DNA: TGTGCCACCAGCAGAGATAGGGGATCAAACACCGGGGAGCTGTTTTTT
clone size: many
D gene: NA
V gene: TRBV15
J gene: TRBJ2-2

CDR3 protein: CSASGTGVPETQYF
CDR3 DNA: TGCAGTGCTTCCGGGACAGGGGTCCCAGAGACCCAGTACTTC
clone size: many
D gene: TRBD1
V gene: TRBV20-1
J gene: TRBJ2-5

CDR3 protein: CSARPRAETEAFF
CDR3 DNA: TGCAGTGCTAGGCCCAGGGCAGAGACTGAAGCTTTCTTT
clone size: NA
D gene: NA
V gene: TRBV20-1
J gene: TRBJ1-1

CDR3 protein: CASSEAWGTEAFF
CDR3 DNA: TGTGCCAGCAGCGAAGCCTGGGGGACTGAAGCTTTCTTT
clone size: many
D gene: NA
V gene: TRBV10-3
J gene: TRBJ1-1

CDR3 protein: CATSRDREGVSTEAFF
CDR3 DNA: TGTGCCACCAGCAGAGATCGGGAAGGGGTTTCCACTGAAGCTTTCTTT
clone size: NA
D gene: NA
V gene: TRBV15
J gene: TRBJ1-1

CDR3 protein: CSARDPVKDYEQYF
CDR3 DNA: TGCAGTGCTAGAGATCCTGTAAAGGACTACGAGCAGTACTTC
clone size: many
D gene: NA
V gene: TRBV20-1
J gene: TRBJ2-7

CDR3 protein: CASSDRGDYGYTF
CDR3 DNA: TGTGCCAGCAGCGACAGGGGAGACTATGGCTACACCTTC
clone size: NA
D gene: TRBD1
V gene: TRBV5-5
J gene: TRBJ1-2

CDR3 protein: CASSLRADRGYTF
CDR3 DNA: TGTGCCAGCAGCTTGAGGGCAGATCGTGGCTACACCTTC
clone size: many
D gene: NA
V gene: TRBV5-5
J gene: TRBJ1-2

CDR3 protein: CASSLGQRGGYEQYF
CDR3 DNA: TGTGCCAGCAGCTTGGGTCAACGCGGGGGGTACGAGCAGTACTTC
clone size: few
D gene: TRBD2
V gene: TRBV5-6
J gene: TRBJ2-7

CDR3 protein: CASSLARDIQYEQYF
CDR3 DNA: TGTGCCAGCAGCTTAGCCCGGGACATACAATACGAGCAGTACTTC
clone size: few
D gene: NA
V gene: TRBV7-2
J gene: TRBJ2-7

CDR3 protein: CASMGVANTEAFF
CDR3 DNA: TGTGCCAGTATGGGAGTCGCGAACACTGAAGCTTTCTTT
clone size: many
D gene: NA
V gene: TRBV19
J gene: TRBJ1-1

CDR3 protein: CASSYDPGQFYGYTF
CDR3 DNA: TGTGCCAGCAGTTACGACCCGGGACAGTTCTATGGCTACACCTTC
clone size: NA
D gene: TRBD1
V gene: TRBV6-6
J gene: TRBJ1-2

CDR3 protein: CASSEWTGGSGYTF
CDR3 DNA: TGTGCCAGCAGTGAATGGACAGGGGGCTCTGGCTACACCTTC
clone size: many
D gene: TRBD1
V gene: TRBV2
J gene: TRBJ1-2

CDR3 protein: CASSREPRSSGNAIYF
CDR3 DNA: TGTGCCAGCAGTCGGGAGCCGCGAAGCTCTGGAAACGCCATATATTTT
clone size: NA
D gene: NA
V gene: TRBV25-1
J gene: TRBJ1-3

CDR3 protein: CASSQKGQTNTEAFF
CDR3 DNA: TGTGCCAGCAGTCAGAAGGGACAGACTAACACTGAAGCTTTCTTT
clone size: many
D gene: TRBD1
V gene: TRBV7-9
J gene: TRBJ1-1

CDR3 protein: CASSLILNTEAFF
CDR3 DNA: TGTGCCAGCAGCTTAATCCTGAACACTGAAGCTTTCTTT
clone size: many
D gene: NA
V gene: TRBV11-3
J gene: TRBJ1-1

CDR3 protein: CASRPGLAQDYEQYF
CDR3 DNA: TGTGCCAGCAGACCGGGACTAGCGCAAGATTACGAGCAGTACTTC
clone size: many
D gene: TRBD2
V gene: TRBV2
J gene: TRBJ2-7

CDR3 protein: CASSTTTSRELFF
CDR3 DNA: TGTGCCAGTAGTACGACGACGAGCCGGGAGCTGTTTTTT
clone size: few
D gene: NA
V gene: TRBV19
J gene: TRBJ2-2

CDR3 protein: CASSPQRAGRSSGNTIYF
CDR3 DNA: TGTGCCAGCAGCCCCCAGCGAGCGGGACGGAGCTCTGGAAACACCATATATTTT
clone size: NA
D gene: NA
V gene: TRBV3-1
J gene: TRBJ1-3

CDR3 protein: CSVITGPDGYTF
CDR3 DNA: TGCAGCGTTATTACAGGGCCTGATGGCTACACCTTC
clone size: many
D gene: NA
V gene: TRBV29-1
J gene: TRBJ1-2

CDR3 protein: CASNSTHAGANVLTF
CDR3 DNA: TGTGCCAGCAACAGTACCCACGCTGGGGCCAACGTCCTGACTTTC
clone size: many
D gene: NA
V gene: TRBV6-5
J gene: TRBJ2-6

CDR3 protein: CSAENGTGLGTGELFF
CDR3 DNA: TGCAGCGCCGAGAATGGGACAGGGCTGGGTACCGGGGAGCTGTTTTTT
clone size: many
D gene: TRBD1
V gene: TRBV29-1
J gene: TRBJ2-2